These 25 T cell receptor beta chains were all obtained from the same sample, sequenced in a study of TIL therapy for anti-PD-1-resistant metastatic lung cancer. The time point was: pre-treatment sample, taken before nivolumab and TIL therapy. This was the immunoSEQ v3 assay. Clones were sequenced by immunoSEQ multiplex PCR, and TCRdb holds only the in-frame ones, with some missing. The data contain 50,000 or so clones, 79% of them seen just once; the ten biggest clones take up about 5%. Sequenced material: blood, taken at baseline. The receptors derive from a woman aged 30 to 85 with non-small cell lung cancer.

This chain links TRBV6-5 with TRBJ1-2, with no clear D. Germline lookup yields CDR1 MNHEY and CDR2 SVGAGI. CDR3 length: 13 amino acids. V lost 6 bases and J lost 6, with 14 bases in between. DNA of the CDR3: TGTGCCAGCAGAAAAAGGAGGACCGATGGCTACACCTTC. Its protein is CASRKRRTDGYTF.

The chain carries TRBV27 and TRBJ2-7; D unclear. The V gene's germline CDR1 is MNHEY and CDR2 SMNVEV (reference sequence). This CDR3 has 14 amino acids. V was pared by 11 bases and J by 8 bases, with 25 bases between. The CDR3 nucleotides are TGTGCCTCACAGAGGATATGGACCGACTTACAGCAGTACTTC. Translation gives CASQRIWTDLQQYF.

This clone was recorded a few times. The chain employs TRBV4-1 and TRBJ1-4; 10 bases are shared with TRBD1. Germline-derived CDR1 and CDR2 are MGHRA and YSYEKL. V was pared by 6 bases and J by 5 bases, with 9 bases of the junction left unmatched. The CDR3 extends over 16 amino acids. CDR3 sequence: CASREVWGQGNEKLFF. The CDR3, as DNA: TGCGCCAGCAGAGAGGTGTGGGGACAGGGGAATGAAAAACTGTTTTTT.

In nucleotides, the CDR3 is TGTGCCAGCAGCTTGGACAGGGGGGATCAGCCCCAGCATTTT. The encoded protein is CASSLDRGDQPQHF. This rearrangement joins TRBV5-5 to TRBJ1-5; 8 bases are shared with TRBD1. The junction had 1 base not matched to a gene; V was cut back by 0 bases and J by 5 bases. The CDR3 consists of 14 residues. Germline V CDR1 and CDR2: SGHKS, YYEKEE (reference sequence).

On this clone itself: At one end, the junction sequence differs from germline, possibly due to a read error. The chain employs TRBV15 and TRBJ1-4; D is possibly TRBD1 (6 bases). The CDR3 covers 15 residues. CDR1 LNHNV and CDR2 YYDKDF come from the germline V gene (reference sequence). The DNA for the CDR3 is TGTACCACCAGCAGAGATCGGACAGTTAATGAAAAACTGTTTTTT. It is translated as CTTSRDRTVNEKLFF.

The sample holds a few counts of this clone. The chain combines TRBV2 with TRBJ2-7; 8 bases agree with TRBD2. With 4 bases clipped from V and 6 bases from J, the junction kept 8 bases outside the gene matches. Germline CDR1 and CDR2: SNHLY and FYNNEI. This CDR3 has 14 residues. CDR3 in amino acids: CASSAALAGSEQYF. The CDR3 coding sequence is TGTGCCAGCAGTGCCGCGCTAGCGGGTAGCGAGCAGTACTTC.

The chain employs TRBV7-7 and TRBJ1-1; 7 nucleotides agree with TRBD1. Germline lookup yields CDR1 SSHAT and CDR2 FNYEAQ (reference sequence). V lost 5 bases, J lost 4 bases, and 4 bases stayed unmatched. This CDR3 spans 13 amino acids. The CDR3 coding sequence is TGTGCCAGCAGCAAAACAGGGGTCACTGAAGCTTTCTTT. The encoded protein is CASSKTGVTEAFF.

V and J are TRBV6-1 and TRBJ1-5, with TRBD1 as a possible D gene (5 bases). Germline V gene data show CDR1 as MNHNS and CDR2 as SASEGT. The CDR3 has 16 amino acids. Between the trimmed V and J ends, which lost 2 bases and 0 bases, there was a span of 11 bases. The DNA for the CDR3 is TGTGCCAGCAGTGAACCGGGGCCGAATAGCAATCAGCCCCAGCATTTT. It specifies CASSEPGPNSNQPQHF.

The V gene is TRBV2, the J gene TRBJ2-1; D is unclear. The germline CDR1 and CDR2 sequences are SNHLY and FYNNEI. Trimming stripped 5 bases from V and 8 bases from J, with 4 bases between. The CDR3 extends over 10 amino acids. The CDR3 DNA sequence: TGTGCCAGCAGTTTGGATGAGCAGTTCTTC. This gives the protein CASSLDEQFF.

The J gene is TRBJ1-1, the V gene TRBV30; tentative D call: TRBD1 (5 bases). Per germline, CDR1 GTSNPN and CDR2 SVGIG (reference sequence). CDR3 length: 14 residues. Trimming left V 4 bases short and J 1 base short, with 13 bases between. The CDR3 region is CAWIGGAQNTEAFF. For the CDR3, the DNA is TGTGCCTGGATCGGTGGGGCTCAGAACACTGAAGCTTTCTTT.

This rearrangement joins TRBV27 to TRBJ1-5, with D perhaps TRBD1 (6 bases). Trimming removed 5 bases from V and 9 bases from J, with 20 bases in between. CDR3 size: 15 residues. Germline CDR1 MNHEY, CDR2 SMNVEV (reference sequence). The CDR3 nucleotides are TGTGCCAGCAGTCCTTTAACAGGGTCGGGAAGGCCCCAGCATTTT. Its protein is CASSPLTGSGRPQHF.

In DNA, the CDR3 is TGTGCCAGCAGCCTCCGGACTAGCGGGGCCGTTGCCTACAATGAGCAGTTCTTC. Its protein is CASSLRTSGAVAYNEQFF. The rearrangement links TRBV11-2 to TRBJ2-1; 12 bases are shared with TRBD2. V trimming: 5 bases; J trimming: 2 bases; junction bases outside the gene matches: 10. This CDR3 spans 18 amino acids. The germline gives CDR1 SGHAT, CDR2 FQNNGV.

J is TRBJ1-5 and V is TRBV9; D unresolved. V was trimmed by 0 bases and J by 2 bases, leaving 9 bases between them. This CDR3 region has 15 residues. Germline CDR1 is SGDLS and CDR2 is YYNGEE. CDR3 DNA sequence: TGTGCCAGCAGCGTAGAGGGCTCTGGCAATCAGCCCCAGCATTTT. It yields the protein CASSVEGSGNQPQHF.

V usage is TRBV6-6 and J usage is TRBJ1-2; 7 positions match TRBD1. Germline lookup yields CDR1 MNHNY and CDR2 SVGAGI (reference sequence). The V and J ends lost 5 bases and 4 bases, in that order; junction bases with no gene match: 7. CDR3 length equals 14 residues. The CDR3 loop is CASSRSGTAYGYTF. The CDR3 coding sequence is TGTGCCAGCAGTCGATCCGGGACAGCCTATGGCTACACCTTC.

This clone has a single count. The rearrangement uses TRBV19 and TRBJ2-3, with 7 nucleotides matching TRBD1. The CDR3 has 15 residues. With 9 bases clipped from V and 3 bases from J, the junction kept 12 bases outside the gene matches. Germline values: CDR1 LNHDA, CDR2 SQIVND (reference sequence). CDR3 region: CASANRGEGTDTQYF. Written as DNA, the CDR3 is TGTGCCAGCGCAAACAGGGGAGAGGGGACAGATACGCAGTATTTT.

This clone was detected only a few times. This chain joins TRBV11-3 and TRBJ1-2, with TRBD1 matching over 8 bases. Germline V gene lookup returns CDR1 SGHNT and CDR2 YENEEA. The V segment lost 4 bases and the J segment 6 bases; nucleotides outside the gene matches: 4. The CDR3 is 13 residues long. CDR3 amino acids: CASSSTGEHGYTF. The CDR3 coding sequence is TGTGCCAGCAGCTCGACAGGGGAGCATGGCTACACCTTC.

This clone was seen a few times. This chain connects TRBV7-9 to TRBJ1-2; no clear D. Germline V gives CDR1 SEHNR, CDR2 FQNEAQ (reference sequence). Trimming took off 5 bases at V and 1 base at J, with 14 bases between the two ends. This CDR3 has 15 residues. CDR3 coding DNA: TGTGCCAGCAGCCAAGACGGTGCTCATAACTATGGCTACACCTTC. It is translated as CASSQDGAHNYGYTF.

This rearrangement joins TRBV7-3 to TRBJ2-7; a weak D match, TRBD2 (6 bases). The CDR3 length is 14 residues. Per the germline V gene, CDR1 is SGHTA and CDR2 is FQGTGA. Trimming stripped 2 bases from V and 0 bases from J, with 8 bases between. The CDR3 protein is CASSLGGTSYEQYF. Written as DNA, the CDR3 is TGTGCCAGCAGCTTAGGCGGGACCTCCTACGAGCAGTACTTC.

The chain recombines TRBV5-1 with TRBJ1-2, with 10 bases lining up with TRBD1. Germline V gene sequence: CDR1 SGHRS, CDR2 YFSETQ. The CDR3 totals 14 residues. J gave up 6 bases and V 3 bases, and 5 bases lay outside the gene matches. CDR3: CASSWRDRGDGYTF. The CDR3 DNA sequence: TGCGCCAGCAGCTGGAGGGACAGGGGAGATGGCTACACCTTC.

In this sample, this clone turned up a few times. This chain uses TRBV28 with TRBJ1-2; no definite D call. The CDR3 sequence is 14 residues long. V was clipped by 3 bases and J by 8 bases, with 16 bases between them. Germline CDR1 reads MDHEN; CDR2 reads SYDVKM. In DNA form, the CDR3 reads TGTGCCAGCAGTTTTATAGTCTCATCCGGAGGCTACACCTTC. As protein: CASSFIVSSGGYTF.

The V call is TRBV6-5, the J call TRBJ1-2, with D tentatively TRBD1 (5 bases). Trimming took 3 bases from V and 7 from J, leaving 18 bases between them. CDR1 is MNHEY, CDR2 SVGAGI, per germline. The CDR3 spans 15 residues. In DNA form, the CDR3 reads TGTGCCAGCAGTTATTCGAGAGACAGTCTTTCTGGCTACACCTTC. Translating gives CASSYSRDSLSGYTF.

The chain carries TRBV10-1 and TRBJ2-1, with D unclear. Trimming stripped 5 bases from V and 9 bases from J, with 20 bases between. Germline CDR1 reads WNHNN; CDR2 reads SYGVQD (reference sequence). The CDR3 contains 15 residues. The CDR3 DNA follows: TGCGCCAGCAGTAAGATCGGGCATACCGAAAGTGAGCAGTTCTTC. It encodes CASSKIGHTESEQFF.

This CDR3 reads CASGGRYSGNTIYF. The CDR3 bases are TGTGCCAGTGGTGGACGGTACTCTGGAAACACCATATATTTT. The chain carries TRBV2 and TRBJ1-3, with unresolved D. Germline V gene data show CDR1 as SNHLY and CDR2 as FYNNEI. There are 14 residues in the CDR3. Trimming left V 9 bases short and J 0 bases short, with 12 bases between.

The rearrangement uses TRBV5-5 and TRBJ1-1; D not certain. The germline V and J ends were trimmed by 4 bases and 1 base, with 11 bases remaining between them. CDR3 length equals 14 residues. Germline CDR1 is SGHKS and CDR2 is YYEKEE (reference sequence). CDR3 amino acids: CASSVRTANTEAFF. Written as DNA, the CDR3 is TGTGCCAGCAGCGTTCGGACGGCGAACACTGAAGCTTTCTTT.

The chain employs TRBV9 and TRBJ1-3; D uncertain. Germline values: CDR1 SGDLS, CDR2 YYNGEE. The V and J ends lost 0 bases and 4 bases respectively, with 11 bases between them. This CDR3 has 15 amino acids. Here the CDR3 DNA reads TGTGCCAGCAGCGTAGCAAGTCACGCCGGAAACACCATATATTTT. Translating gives CASSVASHAGNTIYF.